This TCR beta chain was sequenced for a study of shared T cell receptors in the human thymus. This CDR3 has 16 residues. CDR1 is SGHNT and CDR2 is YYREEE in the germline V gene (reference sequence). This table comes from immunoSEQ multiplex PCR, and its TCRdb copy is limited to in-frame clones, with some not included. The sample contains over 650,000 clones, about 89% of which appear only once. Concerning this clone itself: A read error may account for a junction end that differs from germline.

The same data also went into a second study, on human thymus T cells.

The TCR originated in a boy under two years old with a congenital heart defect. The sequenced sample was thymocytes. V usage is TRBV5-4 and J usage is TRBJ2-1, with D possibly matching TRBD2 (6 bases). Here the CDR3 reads CASSLKCGTSHNEQFF. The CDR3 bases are TGTGCCAGCAGCTTGAAGTGCGGGACCTCCCACAATGAGCAGTTCTTC.